This T cell receptor beta chain is from a study of T cells in tumors after PD-1 blockade. Across the whole study: A subset received ongoing vismodegib 150 mg daily alongside anti-PD-1 therapy. Mean per blood sample: some 120,000 templates (24,679-257,772), 36,536 unique clonotypes.

Germline lookup yields CDR1 SEHNR and CDR2 FQNEAQ (reference sequence). The CDR3 is made up of 14 amino acids. Trimming removed 0 bases from V and 4 bases from J; junction bases left unmatched: 1. Whole-study results and caveats: Blood contained about 45% of the tumor's TCR clonotypes.

TCRdb's table, derived via immunoSEQ multiplex PCR, lists solely in-frame clones and lacks some. The sample carries about 21,000 clones, more than 65% recorded once. Points on this clone: Antigen: not known.

The sequences come from PBMCs, collected after anti-PD-1 therapy. This sequence was found in a human donor with advanced basal cell or squamous cell carcinoma (not recorded which). The rearrangement links TRBV7-9 to TRBJ1-2; 8 bases agree with TRBD1. CDR3 coding DNA: TGTGCCAGCAGCTTAGCTGGACAGGGCTATGGCTACACCTTC. This encodes CASSLAGQGYGYTF.